A single sample gave rise to the 2 T cell receptor beta chains below, sequenced in a study of blood T cell repertoires in COVID-19. Assay: immunoSEQ multiplex PCR; the TCRdb copy retains only in-frame clones and omits some. The sample consists of tens of thousands of clones, 75% to 90% of them appearing once. The sample taken for sequencing was peripheral blood. The source of these receptors is a man aged 60-69 years with acute or convalescent COVID-19.

The chain is built from TRBV11-2 and TRBJ1-2; 8 positions match TRBD1. The CDR3 is 15 residues long. The V gene end was trimmed by 5 bases and the J gene end by 0 bases; junction bases not matched to a gene: 5. Germline-derived CDR1 and CDR2 are SGHAT and FQNNGV. CDR3 region: CASSPRTGSNYGYTF. The CDR3 region has the DNA TGTGCCAGCAGCCCAAGGACAGGGTCTAACTATGGCTACACCTTC.

The chain recombines TRBV5-1 with TRBJ1-4; D call uncertain. Germline CDR1 SGHRS, CDR2 YFSETQ. V was clipped by 7 bases and J by 4 bases, with 14 bases between them. The CDR3 is made up of 14 amino acids. The CDR3 DNA follows: TGCGCCAGCTGCATAGACTCAGTTAATGAAAAACTGTTTTTT. It encodes CASCIDSVNEKLFF.